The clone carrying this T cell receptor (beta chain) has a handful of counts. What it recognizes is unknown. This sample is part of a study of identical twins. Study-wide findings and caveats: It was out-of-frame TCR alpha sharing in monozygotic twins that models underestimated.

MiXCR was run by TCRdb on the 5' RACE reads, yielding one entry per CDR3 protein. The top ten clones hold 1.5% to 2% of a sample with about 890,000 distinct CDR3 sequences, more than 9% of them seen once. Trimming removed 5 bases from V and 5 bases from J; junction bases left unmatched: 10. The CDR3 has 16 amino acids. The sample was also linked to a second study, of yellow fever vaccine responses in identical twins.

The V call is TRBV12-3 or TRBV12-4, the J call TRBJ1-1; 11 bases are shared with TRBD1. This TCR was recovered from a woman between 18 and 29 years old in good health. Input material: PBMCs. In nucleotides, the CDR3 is TGTGCCAGCAGTCCCCGGACAGGGGGCGCGGGTACTGAAGCTTTCTTT. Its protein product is CASSPRTGGAGTEAFF.